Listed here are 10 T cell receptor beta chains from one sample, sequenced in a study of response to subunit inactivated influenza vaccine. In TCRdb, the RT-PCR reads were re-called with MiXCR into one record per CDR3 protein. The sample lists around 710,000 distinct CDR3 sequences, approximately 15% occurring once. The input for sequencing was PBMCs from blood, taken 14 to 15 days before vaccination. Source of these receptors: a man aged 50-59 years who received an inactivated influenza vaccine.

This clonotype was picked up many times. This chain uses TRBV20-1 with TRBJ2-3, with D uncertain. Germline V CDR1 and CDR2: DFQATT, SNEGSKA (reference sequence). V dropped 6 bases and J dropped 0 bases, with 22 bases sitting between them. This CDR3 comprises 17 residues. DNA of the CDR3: TGCAGTGCCCCCCCGATCCCCGGGCGAGCTAGCACAGATACGCAGTATTTT. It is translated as CSAPPIPGRASTDTQYF.

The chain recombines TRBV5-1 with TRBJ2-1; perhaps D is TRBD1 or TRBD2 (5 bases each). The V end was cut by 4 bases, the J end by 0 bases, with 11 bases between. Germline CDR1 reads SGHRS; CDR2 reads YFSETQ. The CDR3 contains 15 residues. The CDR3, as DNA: TGCGCCAGCAGCACCCGGGGCCTCTCCTACAATGAGCAGTTCTTC. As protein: CASSTRGLSYNEQFF. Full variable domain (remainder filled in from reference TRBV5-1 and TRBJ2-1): KAGVTQTPRYLIKTRGQQVTLSCSPISGHRSVSWYQQTPGQGLQFLFEYFSETQRNKGNFPGRFSGRQFSNSRSEMNVSTLELGDSALYLCASSTRGLSYNEQFFGPGTRLTVL.

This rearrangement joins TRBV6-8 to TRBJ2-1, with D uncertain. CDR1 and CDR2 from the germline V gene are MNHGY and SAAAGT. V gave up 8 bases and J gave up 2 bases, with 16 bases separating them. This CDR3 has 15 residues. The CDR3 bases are TGTGCCAGCGAAAGGCTACGGTTGACCTACAATGAGCAGTTCTTC. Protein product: CASERLRLTYNEQFF.

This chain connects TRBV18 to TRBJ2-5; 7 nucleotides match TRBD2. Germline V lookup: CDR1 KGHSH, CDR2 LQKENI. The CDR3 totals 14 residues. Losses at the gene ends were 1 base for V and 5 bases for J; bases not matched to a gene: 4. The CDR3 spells CASSPLTGGETQYF. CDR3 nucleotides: TGTGCCAGCTCACCACTCACCGGGGGGGAGACCCAGTACTTC.

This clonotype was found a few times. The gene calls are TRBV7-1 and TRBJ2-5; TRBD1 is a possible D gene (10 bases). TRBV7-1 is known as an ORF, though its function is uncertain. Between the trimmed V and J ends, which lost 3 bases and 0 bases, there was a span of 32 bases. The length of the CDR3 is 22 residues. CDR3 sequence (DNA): TGTGCCAGCAGCTCCGTCGTGGACAGGGGGGCCCAGCGGGGGGATTACCAAGAGACCCAGTACTTC. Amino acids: CASSSVVDRGAQRGDYQETQYF.

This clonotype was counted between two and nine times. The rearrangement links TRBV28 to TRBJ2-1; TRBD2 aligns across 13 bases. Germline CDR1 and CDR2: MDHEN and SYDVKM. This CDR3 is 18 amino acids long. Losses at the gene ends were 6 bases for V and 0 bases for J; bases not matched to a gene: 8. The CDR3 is CASRRTSGRPPSYNEQFF. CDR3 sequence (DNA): TGTGCCAGCAGACGGACTAGCGGGAGACCCCCCTCCTACAATGAGCAGTTCTTC. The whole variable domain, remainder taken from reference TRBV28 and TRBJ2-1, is DVKVTQSSRYLVKRTGEKVFLECVQDMDHENMFWYRQDPGLGLRLIYFSYDVKMKEKGDIPEGYSVSREKKERFSLILESASTNQTSMYLCASRRTSGRPPSYNEQFFGPGTRLTVL.

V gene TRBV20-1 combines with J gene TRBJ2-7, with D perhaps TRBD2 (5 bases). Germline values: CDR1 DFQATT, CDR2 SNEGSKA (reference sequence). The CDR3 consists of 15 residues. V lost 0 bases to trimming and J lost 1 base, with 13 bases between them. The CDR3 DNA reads TGCAGTGCTAGAGATTACCGGGGAAGGTCCTACGAGCAGTACTTC. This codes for CSARDYRGRSYEQYF.

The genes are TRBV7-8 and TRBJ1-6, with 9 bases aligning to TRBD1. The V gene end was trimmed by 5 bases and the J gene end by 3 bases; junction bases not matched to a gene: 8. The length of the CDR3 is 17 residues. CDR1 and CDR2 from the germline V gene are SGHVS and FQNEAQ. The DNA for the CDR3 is TGTGCCAGCAGCCGAACCGGGACAGGGCTCTATAATTCACCCCTCCACTTT. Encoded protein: CASSRTGTGLYNSPLHF. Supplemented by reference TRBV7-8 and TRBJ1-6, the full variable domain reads GAGVSQSPRYKVAKRGQDVALRCDPISGHVSLFWYQQALGQGPEFLTYFQNEAQLDKSGLPSDRFFAERPEGSVSTLKIQRTQQEDSAVYLCASSRTGTGLYNSPLHFGNGTRLTVT.

For the CDR3, the DNA is TGTGCCAGCAGCGCCCCCAGGGCTAGGGCCAACGTCCTGACTTTC. Its protein is CASSAPRARANVLTF. This chain uses TRBV7-9 with TRBJ2-6; D possibly corresponds to TRBD1 (5 bases). Trimming cost V 5 bases and J 5 bases, with 13 bases left between them. The CDR3 sequence is 15 residues long. Germline V gene data show CDR1 as SEHNR and CDR2 as FQNEAQ (reference sequence).

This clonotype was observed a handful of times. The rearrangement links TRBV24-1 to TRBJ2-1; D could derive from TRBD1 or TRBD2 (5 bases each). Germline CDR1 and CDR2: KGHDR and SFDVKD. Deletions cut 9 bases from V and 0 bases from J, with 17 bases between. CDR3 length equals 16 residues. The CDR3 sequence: CATAPGRKSSYNEQFF. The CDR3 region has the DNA TGTGCCACCGCACCGGGACGGAAGAGCTCCTACAATGAGCAGTTCTTC.